Below, 14 T cell receptor beta chains from the same sample are listed, as sequenced in a study of human T cells and chemical hapten exposure. TCRdb used MiXCR to reprocess the RACE reads, holding one entry per CDR3 protein. The sample has fewer than 95,000 distinct CDR3 sequences, roughly a tenth seen once. Sample time point: patch test 1, 2 weeks after DPC sensitization. Treatment specified: therapeutic diphenylcyclopropenone sensitization with weekly scalp DPC. The sequencing used whole blood, collected in connection with sensitization to the hapten diphenylcyclopropenone (DPC). The receptor source for this set is a man aged 40-50 years with alopecia areata. Some clones in this sample may be carry-over from other donors' samples.

This clonotype was seen more than once but under ten times. The chain carries TRBV12-3 or TRBV12-4 and TRBJ1-1; D uncertain. CDR3 length: 12 residues. The V end was cut by 4 bases, the J end by 1 base, with 4 bases between. CDR3 DNA: TGTGCCAGCAGTTCCGGGAACACTGAAGCTTTCTTT. Translated: CASSSGNTEAFF.

The chain is built from TRBV19 and TRBJ2-7; 11 bases match TRBD2. The CDR3 sequence is 16 residues long. CDR1 LNHDA and CDR2 SQIVND come from the germline V gene (reference sequence). V was clipped by 3 bases and J by 4 bases; unmatched bases: 8. The CDR3 loop reads CASSIHTSGRKYEQYF. DNA of the CDR3: TGTGCCAGTAGTATTCACACTAGCGGGAGAAAGTACGAGCAGTACTTC.

This clonotype appeared a few times. V is TRBV12-3 or TRBV12-4 and J is TRBJ2-1; 11 positions match TRBD2. CDR3 size: 14 residues. After removal of 4 bases from V and 9 bases from J, the junction contained 5 bases not matched to a gene. The CDR3 DNA reads TGTGCCAGCAGTTCACTAGCGGGAGTGGGTGAGCAGTTCTTC. Encoded protein: CASSSLAGVGEQFF.

This clonotype was recorded a few times. The genes are TRBV20-1 and TRBJ2-3; D is unresolved. The germline CDR1 and CDR2 sequences are DFQATT and SNEGSKA (reference sequence). CDR3 size: 16 residues. Trimming removed 0 bases at V and 0 bases at J, with 13 bases between. As DNA, the CDR3 is TGCAGTGCTAGAGATCGTTTGATGTCCAGCACAGATACGCAGTATTTT. Protein sequence: CSARDRLMSSTDTQYF.

This clonotype showed up just a few times. In nucleotides, the CDR3 is TGTGCCAGCAGTTACTCGACTCTAGCGGTAGATACGCAGTATTTT. Translated, it gives CASSYSTLAVDTQYF. The chain employs TRBV6-5 and TRBJ2-3; TRBD2 agrees at 7 bases. CDR1 and CDR2 from the germline V gene are MNHEY and SVGAGI. The ends lost 0 bases at V and 5 bases at J; junction bases unmatched: 5. This CDR3 is built from 15 residues.

This clonotype was seen ten or more times. The V call is TRBV29-1, the J call TRBJ2-5; 7 bases are shared with TRBD2. The CDR3 extends over 14 amino acids. Germline loops: CDR1 SQVTM, CDR2 ANQGSEA. Losses at the gene ends were 2 bases for V and 4 bases for J; bases not matched to a gene: 7. CDR3 loop: CSVETRWGGETQYF. CDR3 DNA sequence: TGCAGCGTTGAAACCCGGTGGGGGGGAGAGACCCAGTACTTC.

This clonotype showed up just a few times. The chain links TRBV7-2 to TRBJ1-5, with a possible D match to TRBD1 (6 bases). The length of the CDR3 is 15 residues. V was shortened by 5 bases and J by 4 bases, with 15 bases between the two germline ends. The germline CDR1 and CDR2 sequences are SGHTA and FQGNSA. The CDR3 DNA sequence: TGTGCCAGCAGCAAAGTAGGGGGACGTAATCAGCCCCAGCATTTT. Translated: CASSKVGGRNQPQHF. Combining the CDR3 with reference TRBV7-2 and TRBJ1-5 gives the whole variable domain GAGVSQSPSNKVTEKGKDVELRCDPISGHTALYWYRQSLGQGLEFLIYFQGNSAPDKSGLPSDRFSAERTGGSVSTLTIQRTQQEDSAVYLCASSKVGGRNQPQHFGDGTRLSIL.

This chain links TRBV20-1 with TRBJ2-7; 9 nucleotides match TRBD1. The ends lost 0 bases at V and 0 bases at J; junction bases unmatched: 6. The V gene's germline CDR1 is DFQATT and CDR2 SNEGSKA (reference sequence). This CDR3 comprises 16 residues. CDR3 nucleotide sequence: TGCAGTGCTAGAGATCTCGGACAGGGGCACTCCTACGAGCAGTACTTC. This gives the protein CSARDLGQGHSYEQYF.

This clonotype was observed a few times. The J gene is TRBJ2-7, the V gene TRBV5-7; D possibly corresponds to TRBD1 (6 bases). TRBV5-7 has ORF status, its function being uncertain. The V gene lost 7 bases and the J gene lost 3 bases, with 14 bases spanning the gap. The CDR3 contains 13 residues. The CDR3 DNA follows: TGTGCCAGCGCCGGACAGAGCAACTACGAGCAGTACGTC. This gives the protein CASAGQSNYEQYV.

In DNA, the CDR3 is TGCAGTGCTCCCGAGGACAGGGTGGAAAAACTGTTTTTT. Amino acid sequence: CSAPEDRVEKLFF. The J gene is TRBJ1-4, the V gene TRBV20-1; 8 nucleotides align to TRBD1. Germline V gene data show CDR1 as DFQATT and CDR2 as SNEGSKA (reference sequence). The J segment lost 8 bases and the V segment lost 5 bases, leaving 7 bases of the junction unmatched. CDR3 length: 13 residues.

The chain joins TRBV7-6 to TRBJ2-1; 9 positions match TRBD1. V trimming: 5 bases; J trimming: 4 bases; junction bases outside the gene matches: 6. The CDR3 is 15 amino acids. Germline V gives CDR1 SGHVS, CDR2 FNYEAQ. The CDR3 protein is CASSLRDRDYNEQFF. The CDR3 DNA is TGTGCCAGCAGCCTGAGGGACAGGGATTACAATGAGCAGTTCTTC.

This clonotype showed up just a few times. The chain carries TRBV12-3 or TRBV12-4 and TRBJ2-1; D perhaps matches TRBD1 (6 bases). V was pared by 3 bases and J by 9 bases, with 9 bases between. This CDR3 spans 12 amino acids. CDR3 in amino acids: CASSLRGGEQFF. As DNA, the CDR3 is TGTGCCAGCAGTTTGAGAGGGGGTGAGCAGTTCTTC.

The rearrangement links TRBV20-1 to TRBJ2-5, with D possibly TRBD2 on 5 matching bases. V was clipped by 4 bases and J by 2 bases, with 11 bases between them. The CDR3 length is 13 residues. CDR1 and CDR2 from the germline V gene are DFQATT and SNEGSKA (reference sequence). The CDR3 spells CSAKFSVQETQYF. The CDR3 nucleotides are TGCAGTGCTAAGTTTAGCGTACAAGAGACCCAGTACTTC.

This clonotype was detected only a few times. V usage is TRBV12-3 or TRBV12-4 and J usage is TRBJ2-7, with 9 nucleotides matching TRBD2. V shed 4 bases and J 3 bases; nucleotides not matched to a gene: 13. The CDR3 has 17 residues. This chain's CDR3 is CASSSRTSERSYYEQYF. The CDR3 DNA is TGTGCCAGCAGTTCGAGGACTAGCGAAAGATCATACTACGAGCAGTACTTC.